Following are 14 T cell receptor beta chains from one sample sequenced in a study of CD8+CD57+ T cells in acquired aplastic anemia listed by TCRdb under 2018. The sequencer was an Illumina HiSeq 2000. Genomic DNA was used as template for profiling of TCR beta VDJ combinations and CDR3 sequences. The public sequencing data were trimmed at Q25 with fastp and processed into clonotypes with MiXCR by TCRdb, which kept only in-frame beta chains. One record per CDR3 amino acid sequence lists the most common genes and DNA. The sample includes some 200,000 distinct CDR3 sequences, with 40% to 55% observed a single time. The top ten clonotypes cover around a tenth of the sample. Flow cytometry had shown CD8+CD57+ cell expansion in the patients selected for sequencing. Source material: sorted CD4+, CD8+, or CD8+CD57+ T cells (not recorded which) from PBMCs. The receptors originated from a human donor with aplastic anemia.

CDR3: CSAPLKEHSPLHF. The CDR3 DNA reads TGCAGTGCTCCCCTCAAAGAGCATTCACCCCTCCACTTT. The chain recombines TRBV20-1 with TRBJ1-6; D unclear. Trimming stripped 5 bases from V and 8 bases from J, with 13 bases between. This CDR3 has 13 amino acids. Germline V CDR1 and CDR2: DFQATT, SNEGSKA (reference sequence).

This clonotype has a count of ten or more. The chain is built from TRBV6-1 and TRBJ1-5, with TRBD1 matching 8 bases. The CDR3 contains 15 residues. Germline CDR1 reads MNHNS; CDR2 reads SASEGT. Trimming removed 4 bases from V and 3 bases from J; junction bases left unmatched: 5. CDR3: CASSATGDINQPQHF. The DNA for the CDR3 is TGTGCCAGCAGTGCGACAGGGGATATCAATCAGCCCCAGCATTTT.

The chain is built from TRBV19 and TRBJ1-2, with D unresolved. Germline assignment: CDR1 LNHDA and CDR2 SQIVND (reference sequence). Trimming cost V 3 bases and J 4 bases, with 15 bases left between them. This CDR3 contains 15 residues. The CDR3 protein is CASSIMRFWGYGYTF. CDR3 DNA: TGTGCCAGTAGTATTATGCGCTTTTGGGGCTATGGCTACACCTTC. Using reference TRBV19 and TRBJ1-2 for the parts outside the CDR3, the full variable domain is DGGITQSPKYLFRKEGQNVTLSCEQNLNHDAMYWYRQDPGQGLRLIYYSQIVNDFQKGDIAEGYSVSREKKESFPLTVTSAQKNPTAFYLCASSIMRFWGYGYTFGSGTRLTVV.

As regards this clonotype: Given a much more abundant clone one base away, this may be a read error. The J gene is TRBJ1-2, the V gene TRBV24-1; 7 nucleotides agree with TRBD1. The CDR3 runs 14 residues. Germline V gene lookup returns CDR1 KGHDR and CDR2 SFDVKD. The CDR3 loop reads CASSEGQLGYGYTF. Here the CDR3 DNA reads TGTGCCAGCAGTGAGGGACAGCTGGGCTATGGCTACACCTTC.

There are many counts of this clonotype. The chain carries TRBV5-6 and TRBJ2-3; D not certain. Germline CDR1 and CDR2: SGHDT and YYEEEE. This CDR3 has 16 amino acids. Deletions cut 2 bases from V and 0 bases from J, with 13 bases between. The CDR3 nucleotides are TGTGCCAGCAGCTTCCTTTTGAGTATAAGCACAGATACGCAGTATTTT. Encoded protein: CASSFLLSISTDTQYF.

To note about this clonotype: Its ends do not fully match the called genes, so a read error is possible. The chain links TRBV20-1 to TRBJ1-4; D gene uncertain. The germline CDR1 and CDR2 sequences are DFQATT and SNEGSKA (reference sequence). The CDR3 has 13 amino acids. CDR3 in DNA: TGCAGTGCTAGACAGGACCCTAATGAAAAACTGTGTTTT. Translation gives CSARQDPNEKLCF.

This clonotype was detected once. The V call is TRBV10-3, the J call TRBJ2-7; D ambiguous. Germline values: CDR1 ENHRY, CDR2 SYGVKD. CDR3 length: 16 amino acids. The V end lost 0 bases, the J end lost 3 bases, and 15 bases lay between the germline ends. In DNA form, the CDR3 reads TGTGCCATCAGTGAGTCAGTAGGTGGGGTAAACTACGAGCAGTACTTC. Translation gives CAISESVGGVNYEQYF.

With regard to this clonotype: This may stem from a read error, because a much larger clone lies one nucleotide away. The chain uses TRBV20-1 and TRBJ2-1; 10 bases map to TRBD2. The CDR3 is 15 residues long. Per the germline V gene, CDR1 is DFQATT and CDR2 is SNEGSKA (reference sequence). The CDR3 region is CSAGDLGLARNEQFF. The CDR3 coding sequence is TGCAGTGCTGGAGATTTGGGACTAGCGAGAAATGAGCAGTTCTTC.

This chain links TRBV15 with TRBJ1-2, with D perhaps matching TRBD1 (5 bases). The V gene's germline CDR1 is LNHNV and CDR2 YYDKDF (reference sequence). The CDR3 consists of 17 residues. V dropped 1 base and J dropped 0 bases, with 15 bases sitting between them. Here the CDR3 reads CATSRGGWDGTNYGYTF. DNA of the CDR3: TGTGCCACCAGCAGAGGGGGGTGGGACGGAACTAACTATGGCTACACCTTC. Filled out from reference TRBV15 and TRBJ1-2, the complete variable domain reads DAMVIQNPRYQVTQFGKPVTLSCSQTLNHNVMYWYQQKSSQAPKLLFHYYDKDFNNEADTPDNFQSRRPNTSFCFLDIRSPGLGDTAMYLCATSRGGWDGTNYGYTFGSGTRLTVV.

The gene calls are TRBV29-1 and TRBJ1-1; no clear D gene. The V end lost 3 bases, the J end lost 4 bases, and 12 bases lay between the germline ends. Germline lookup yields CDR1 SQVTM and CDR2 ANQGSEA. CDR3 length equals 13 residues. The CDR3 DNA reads TGCAGCGTTGATGCCGGGAGGCGCACTGAAGCTTTCTTT. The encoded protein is CSVDAGRRTEAFF.

The CDR3 region is CATTQGLDNEQFF. In nucleotides, the CDR3 is TGTGCCACCACGCAGGGTTTGGACAATGAGCAGTTCTTC. V and J are TRBV10-3 and TRBJ2-1; weak D call: TRBD1 (5 bases). The CDR3 sequence is 13 residues long. Germline values: CDR1 ENHRY, CDR2 SYGVKD. The germline V and J ends were trimmed by 10 bases and 5 bases, with 15 bases remaining between them.

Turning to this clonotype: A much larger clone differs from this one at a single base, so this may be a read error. This CDR3 reads CASSSQGVGELSF. The CDR3 DNA is TGTGCCAGCAGTTCACAGGGAGTCGGGGAGCTGTCTTTT. The V call is TRBV6-5, the J call TRBJ2-2, with D possibly TRBD1 on 6 matching bases. Germline V gene data show CDR1 as MNHEY and CDR2 as SVGAGI. This CDR3 is built from 13 residues.

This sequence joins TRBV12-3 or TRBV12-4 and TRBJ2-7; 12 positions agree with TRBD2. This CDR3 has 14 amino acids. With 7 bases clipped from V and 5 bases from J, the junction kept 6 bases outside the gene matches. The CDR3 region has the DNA TGTGCCAGCATCCCTAGCGGGGGGGCGGACGAGCAGTACTTC. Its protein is CASIPSGGADEQYF.

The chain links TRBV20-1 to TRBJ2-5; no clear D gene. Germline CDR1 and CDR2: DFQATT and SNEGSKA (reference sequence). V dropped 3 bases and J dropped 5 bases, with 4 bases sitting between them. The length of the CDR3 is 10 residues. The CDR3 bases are TGCAGTGCTAGTGGCGAGACCCAGTACTTC. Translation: CSASGETQYF.